Each of the 22 T cell receptor beta chains below was sequenced from the same sample in a study of metastatic and nonmetastatic thyroid tumors. Patients were all untreated before their thyroid surgery. From the PCR reads, TCRdb re-called clones with MiXCR. The data contain roughly 34,000 clones, approximately 15% of them singletons. Material for sequencing was blood. The receptors shown here come from a male donor with papillary thyroid cancer or a benign thyroid nodule (not recorded which). Some clones in this sample may be carry-over from other donors' samples.

A remark on this clone: Mismatch with germline at one junction end may stem from a read error. This sequence joins TRBV6-2 or TRBV6-3 and TRBJ1-5; D gene uncertain. The germline V gene has CDR1 MNHEY and CDR2 SVGEGT. The CDR3 is 15 amino acids. CDR3 sequence reads: CASSYSGGGNQPHHF. The CDR3 DNA follows: TGTGCCAGCAGTTACTCAGGTGGCGGCAATCAGCCCCATCATTTT.

The table lists this clone with many counts. The rearrangement joins TRBV3-1 to TRBJ1-2, with D unresolved. Germline V gives CDR1 LGHDT, CDR2 YNNKEL (reference sequence). The length of the CDR3 is 16 residues. V shed 0 bases and J shed 4 bases, with 15 bases lying between them. CDR3 bases: TGTGCCAGCAGCCAAGAGGTAAAGTTATCTCGCTATGGCTACACCTTC. Protein product: CASSQEVKLSRYGYTF.

The sample holds many counts of this clone. The DNA for the CDR3 is TGTGCCAGCAGAATGGGAGGCACTGAAGCTTTCTTT. Its translation is CASRMGGTEAFF. The V gene is TRBV6-1, the J gene TRBJ1-1; the D is unclear. The CDR3 extends over 12 amino acids. The germline V gene has CDR1 MNHNS and CDR2 SASEGT. Trimming stripped 6 bases from V and 4 bases from J, with 9 bases between.

This clone was counted many times. The CDR3 DNA reads as TGTGCCAGCACCCATGGAGGGGGTCGCACCGGGGAGCTGTTTTTT. Its translation: CASTHGGGRTGELFF. The V and J genes are TRBV6-1 and TRBJ2-2, with D perhaps given as TRBD1 or TRBD2 (6 bases each). The CDR3 loop spans 15 amino acids. Per the germline V gene, CDR1 is MNHNS and CDR2 is SASEGT. The V end lost 7 bases, the J end lost 4 bases, and 16 bases lay between the germline ends.

This clone was observed a single time. The final CDR3 position lacks the conserved phenylalanine or tryptophan, pointing to a likely read error. The chain has TRBV19 and TRBJ1-2; D not resolved. From germline, CDR1 is LNHDA and CDR2 SQIVND (reference sequence). The CDR3 sequence is 11 residues long. CDR3 region: CATAGKGGYTL. The CDR3 DNA reads as TGTGCGACCGCAGGTAAAGGTGGCTACACCTTA.

This clone was recorded at least ten times. The chain has TRBV5-1 and TRBJ1-1; TRBD1 agrees at 9 bases. Germline CDR1 and CDR2: SGHRS and YFSETQ. The CDR3 has 14 residues. The J segment lost 1 base and the V segment lost 3 bases, leaving 1 base of the junction unmatched. The CDR3 loop reads CASSSGQGNTEAFF. For the CDR3, the DNA is TGCGCCAGCAGCTCGGGACAGGGGAACACTGAAGCTTTCTTT.

About this clone itself: The missing conserved phenylalanine or tryptophan at the end of this CDR3 makes a read error likely. The DNA is left out, because the CDR3 cannot be placed on it with certainty; the CDR3 is given as TCRdb lists it. The CDR3 reads CASSLGASGRTGELFS. The V call is TRBV28, the J call TRBJ2-2; TRBD2, the table's D call, was not compared with the DNA. The CDR3 contains 16 residues when both ends are counted. CDR1 MDHEN and CDR2 SYDVKM come from the germline V gene.

Of note for this clone: A clone one base away is much larger, so this may be a read error. The V and J genes are TRBV28 and TRBJ2-4, with D possibly being TRBD2 (5 bases). CDR1 MDHEN and CDR2 SYDVKM come from the germline V gene. V lost 6 bases to trimming and J lost 1 base, with 13 bases between them. This CDR3 is 15 amino acids long. The CDR3 region is CASSPLGVAKNIQYF. CDR3 bases: TGTGCCAGCAGCCCGCTCGGGGTGGCCAAAAACATTCAGTACTTC.

The chain is built from TRBV2 and TRBJ2-5, with D perhaps matching TRBD1 or TRBD2 (5 bases each). There are 15 residues in the CDR3. Trimming pared 8 bases from V and 2 bases from J, leaving 18 bases between. CDR1 SNHLY and CDR2 FYNNEI come from the germline V gene. The CDR3 bases are TGTGCCAGCGGGGGTGGTAGCGTGAGGCAAGAGACCCAGTACTTC. Its protein is CASGGGSVRQETQYF.

There are many counts of this clone. This rearrangement joins TRBV11-2 to TRBJ2-1; D not certain. The V end was cut by 5 bases, the J end by 6 bases, with 5 bases between. The CDR3 sequence is 11 residues long. Germline V gives CDR1 SGHAT, CDR2 FQNNGV. Written as DNA, the CDR3 is TGTGCCAGCAGCATCGCCAATGAGCAGTTCTTC. Amino acid sequence: CASSIANEQFF.

The chain couples TRBV13 to TRBJ1-5; D not resolved. V shed 5 bases and J shed 0 bases, with 11 bases lying between them. The CDR3 runs to 15 residues. The germline V gene has CDR1 PRHDT and CDR2 FYEKMQ (reference sequence). Here the CDR3 reads CASSPGTYSNQPQHF. For the CDR3, the DNA is TGTGCCAGCAGCCCCGGCACCTATAGCAATCAGCCCCAGCATTTT.

This clone occurred many times. The J gene is TRBJ1-4, the V gene TRBV28, with D uncertain. The germline V gene has CDR1 MDHEN and CDR2 SYDVKM. CDR3 length equals 12 residues. Deletions cut 8 bases from V and 8 bases from J, with 12 bases between. For the CDR3, the DNA is TGTGCCAGCGCATCCTTCCTCGAAAAACTGTTTTTT. Translation gives CASASFLEKLFF.

This clone was counted many times. The chain employs TRBV28 and TRBJ2-7, with 13 bases aligning to TRBD2. This CDR3 contains 18 residues. J lost 2 bases, V lost 6 bases, and 13 bases had no gene match. Germline V gene lookup returns CDR1 MDHEN and CDR2 SYDVKM. CDR3 nucleotides: TGTGCCAGCAGCCCAATTCCCACTAGCGGGAGGGAGACCTACGAGCAGTACTTC. This codes for CASSPIPTSGRETYEQYF.

Sample share makes this clone medium-sized (0.01 to 0.1%). This chain connects TRBV6-1 to TRBJ1-6, with D unresolved. From germline, CDR1 is MNHNS and CDR2 SASEGT. The germline V and J ends were trimmed by 6 bases and 7 bases, with 4 bases remaining between them. CDR3 length: 11 amino acids. The CDR3 DNA reads TGTGCCAGCAGGGGGAATTCACCCCTCCACTTT. Protein sequence: CASRGNSPLHF.

This clone was seen a handful of times. The chain carries TRBV28 and TRBJ2-1, with 7 bases aligning to TRBD2. Germline-derived CDR1 and CDR2 are MDHEN and SYDVKM. With V trimmed by 7 bases and J by 1 base, 10 bases remained unmatched. The CDR3 is 16 amino acids. Here the CDR3 reads CASTPGVAGSYNEQFF. Written as DNA, the CDR3 is TGTGCCAGCACTCCGGGGGTAGCGGGTTCCTACAATGAGCAGTTCTTC.

The chain is built from TRBV6-1 and TRBJ1-6, with TRBD1 matching over 11 bases. Germline CDR1 reads MNHNS; CDR2 reads SASEGT. The CDR3 has 14 amino acids. The V segment lost 7 bases and the J segment 12 bases; nucleotides outside the gene matches: 8. The CDR3 spells CASTTGQGGVPLHF. The CDR3 DNA sequence: TGTGCCAGCACAACGGGACAGGGGGGGGTACCCCTCCACTTT.

This clone appeared many times. V gene TRBV20-1 combines with J gene TRBJ1-1, with 8 bases fitting TRBD1. Germline loops: CDR1 DFQATT, CDR2 SNEGSKA (reference sequence). Trimming at V came to 5 bases and at J to 4 bases, leaving 12 bases not matched to a gene. The length of the CDR3 is 15 residues. For the CDR3, the DNA is TGCAGTGCTCAACCTGGAACAGGGGGTTTCACTGAAGCTTTCTTT. Translation gives CSAQPGTGGFTEAFF.

Remarks on this clone: A much larger clone differs from this one at a single base, so this may be a read error. This chain links TRBV4-1 with TRBJ2-1; 8 bases align to TRBD2. The CDR3 loop spans 16 amino acids. J lost 0 bases, V lost 0 bases, and 1 base had no gene match. Germline assignment: CDR1 MGHRA and CDR2 YSYEKL. CDR3 bases: TGCGCCAGCAGCCAAGACGGGGGGGTCTCCTACAATGAGCAGTTCTTC. Translated, it gives CASSQDGGVSYNEQFF.

The V gene is TRBV2, the J gene TRBJ2-2; 12 bases are shared with TRBD1. The CDR3 consists of 15 residues. CDR1 and CDR2 (germline): SNHLY, FYNNEI. Written as DNA, the CDR3 is TGTGGGTGCAGGCGGGGGACAGGGGGCCCCGGGGAGCTGTTTTTT. This sequence encodes CGCRRGTGGPGELFF. The full variable domain, with the rest looked up from reference TRBV2 and TRBJ2-2, is EPEVTQTPSHQVTQMGQEVILRCVPISNHLYFYWYRQILGQKVEFLVSFYNNEISEKSEIFDDQFSVERPDGSNFTLKIRSTKLEDSAMYFCGCRRGTGGPGELFFGEGSRLTVL.

This clone is classed as medium-sized (0.01 to 0.1%). V is TRBV6-1 and J is TRBJ1-3, with TRBD1 matching over 8 bases. CDR1 is MNHNS, CDR2 SASEGT, per germline. This CDR3 comprises 14 residues. V was pared by 6 bases and J by 4 bases, with 5 bases of the junction left unmatched. The CDR3 here is CASSSGGSGNTIYF. Written as DNA, the CDR3 is TGTGCCAGCAGCTCAGGGGGCTCAGGAAACACCATATATTTT.

This clone has a handful of counts. CDR3 sequence: CASRLAGTETQYF. Here the CDR3 DNA reads TGCGCCAGCAGGCTAGCGGGTACAGAGACCCAGTACTTC. The V and J genes are TRBV10-2 and TRBJ2-5, with TRBD2 matching over 8 bases. The V gene's germline CDR1 is WSHSY and CDR2 SAAADI. The junction had 4 bases not matched to a gene; V was cut back by 6 bases and J by 4 bases. This CDR3 has 13 amino acids.

Ten or more counts support this clone. The chain has TRBV5-8 and TRBJ2-1, with 13 bases that match TRBD2. J lost 7 bases, V lost 4 bases, and 5 bases had no gene match. Germline CDR1 and CDR2: SGHTS and YDEGEE. The CDR3 loop spans 15 amino acids. The CDR3 sequence: CASSLTSGRINEQFF. CDR3 nucleotides: TGTGCCAGCAGCCTGACTAGCGGGAGGATAAATGAGCAGTTCTTC.